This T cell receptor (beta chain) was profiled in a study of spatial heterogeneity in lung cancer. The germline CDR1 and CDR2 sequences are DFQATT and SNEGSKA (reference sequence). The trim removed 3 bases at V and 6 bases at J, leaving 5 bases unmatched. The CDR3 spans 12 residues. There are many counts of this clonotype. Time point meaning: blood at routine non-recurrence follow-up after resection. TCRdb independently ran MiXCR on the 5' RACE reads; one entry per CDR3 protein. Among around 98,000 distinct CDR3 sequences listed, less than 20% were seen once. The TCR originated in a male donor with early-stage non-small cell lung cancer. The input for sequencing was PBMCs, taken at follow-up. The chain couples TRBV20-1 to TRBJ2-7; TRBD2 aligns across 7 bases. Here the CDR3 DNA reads TGCAGTGCTAGTGGGACTACCTCCGAGCAGTACTTC. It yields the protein CSASGTTSEQYF.